These 21 T cell receptor beta chains came from one sample sequenced in a study of T cells in Graves' hyperthyroidism and ophthalmopathy. Amplification targeted TCR beta CDR3 regions from RNA transcripts. TCR CDR3 underwent first-round RT-PCR with the HTBI primer set. TCRdb redid the calling of the multiplex PCR reads with MiXCR, one entry per CDR3 protein. The data contain about 500,000 distinct CDR3 sequences, roughly 15% of them singletons. The source material was blood. These receptors were obtained from a woman aged 18 to 35 with Graves' ophthalmopathy.

This chain links TRBV6-1 with TRBJ1-1; D is perhaps TRBD1 (6 bases). The V gene lost 3 bases and the J gene lost 0 bases, with 11 bases spanning the gap. The CDR3 has 15 residues. The germline gives CDR1 MNHNS, CDR2 SASEGT. CDR3 sequence: CASSEGASMNTEAFF. CDR3 in DNA: TGTGCCAGCAGTGAGGGGGCTTCAATGAACACTGAAGCTTTCTTT.

This clonotype was found many times. The chain employs TRBV28 and TRBJ1-1, with D unresolved. Germline V CDR1 and CDR2: MDHEN, SYDVKM. The ends were cut back, 3 bases at V and 1 base at J, with 9 bases in the middle. CDR3 size: 14 residues. The CDR3 loop reads CASSFRQPNTEAFF. CDR3 nucleotide sequence: TGTGCCAGCAGTTTTCGGCAACCGAACACTGAAGCTTTCTTT. The whole variable domain, remainder taken from reference TRBV28 and TRBJ1-1, is DVKVTQSSRYLVKRTGEKVFLECVQDMDHENMFWYRQDPGLGLRLIYFSYDVKMKEKGDIPEGYSVSREKKERFSLILESASTNQTSMYLCASSFRQPNTEAFFGQGTRLTVV.

In its sample, this clonotype was seen a few times. CDR3 loop: CASTPWGEGLSEAFF. As DNA, the CDR3 is TGCGCCAGCACCCCCTGGGGCGAGGGATTATCTGAAGCTTTCTTT. The chain has TRBV5-1 and TRBJ1-1; D is perhaps TRBD1 (5 bases). V was clipped by 6 bases and J by 6 bases, with 21 bases between them. The V gene's germline CDR1 is SGHRS and CDR2 YFSETQ. This CDR3 comprises 15 residues.

This clonotype has more than one count but fewer than ten. The chain couples TRBV5-5 to TRBJ2-7, with D perhaps TRBD1 or TRBD2 (5 bases each). The CDR3 contains 15 residues. Per the germline V gene, CDR1 is SGHKS and CDR2 is YYEKEE (reference sequence). Trimming removed 0 bases at V and 1 base at J, with 11 bases between. The CDR3 spells CASSLDGTRSYEQYF. The CDR3 DNA reads as TGTGCCAGCAGCTTGGACGGGACCAGATCCTACGAGCAGTACTTC.

This clonotype was recorded a few times. J is TRBJ2-4 and V is TRBV19; D remains unclear. The CDR3 contains 15 residues. Germline lookup yields CDR1 LNHDA and CDR2 SQIVND (reference sequence). V was shortened by 1 base and J by 8 bases, with 15 bases between the two germline ends. DNA of the CDR3: TGTGCCAGTAGTATAGCAGCGAGGTTAGCCGACATTCAGTACTTC. Amino acid sequence: CASSIAARLADIQYF.

The sample holds many counts of this clonotype. The chain recombines TRBV6-1 with TRBJ1-1; D remains ambiguous. Looked up from germline, CDR1 is MNHNS and CDR2 is SASEGT. V was trimmed by 5 bases and J by 1 base, leaving 8 bases between them. This CDR3 region has 13 residues. The DNA of the CDR3 is TGTGCCAGCAGTCCCTCGACGAACACTGAAGCTTTCTTT. Translating it yields CASSPSTNTEAFF.

This clonotype occurred many times. This chain joins TRBV20-1 and TRBJ1-1; unclear D gene. Trimming removed 0 bases from V and 11 bases from J, with 16 bases in between. The length of the CDR3 is 13 residues. Germline values: CDR1 DFQATT, CDR2 SNEGSKA (reference sequence). Here the CDR3 reads CSARDILGGRAFF. CDR3 nucleotides: TGCAGTGCTAGAGATATCCTAGGCGGTCGGGCTTTCTTT.

The CDR3 DNA follows: TGTGCCAGTGACACGGGTAACTCTGGGGCCAACGTCCTGACTTTC. Translation gives CASDTGNSGANVLTF. J is TRBJ2-6 and V is TRBV19; D uncertain. The CDR3 extends over 15 amino acids. CDR1 and CDR2 (germline): LNHDA, SQIVND (reference sequence). Trimming removed 8 bases at V and 0 bases at J, with 11 bases between.

There are many counts of this clonotype. V usage is TRBV28 and J usage is TRBJ1-1, with 7 bases matching TRBD1. CDR1 and CDR2 (germline): MDHEN, SYDVKM. J was trimmed by 1 base and V by 3 bases; bases with no gene match: 5. The CDR3 contains 15 residues. The CDR3 nucleotides are TGTGCCAGCAGTTTGACAGGGAGGGAGAACACTGAAGCTTTCTTT. Its translation is CASSLTGRENTEAFF.

There are many counts of this clonotype. In nucleotides, the CDR3 is TGCAGTGCTAGAGATCTCCGAAGGGGCAGGGTTGAGACCCAGTACTTC. This encodes CSARDLRRGRVETQYF. The chain has TRBV20-1 and TRBJ2-5; a possible D gene is TRBD1 (5 bases). V gave up 0 bases and J gave up 5 bases, with 19 bases separating them. From germline, CDR1 is DFQATT and CDR2 SNEGSKA (reference sequence). The CDR3 contains 16 residues.

The chain employs TRBV11-2 and TRBJ2-7; D remains ambiguous. Germline CDR1 is SGHAT and CDR2 is FQNNGV. Trimming removed 1 base from V and 9 bases from J, with 19 bases in between. This CDR3 has 15 residues. This CDR3 reads CASSLGAGGPAVQYF. The CDR3 nucleotides are TGTGCCAGCAGCTTAGGTGCAGGCGGTCCCGCCGTGCAGTACTTC.

This clonotype has at least ten counts. The chain carries TRBV10-3 and TRBJ1-2; 8 positions match TRBD1. Germline V gene lookup returns CDR1 ENHRY and CDR2 SYGVKD. The CDR3 spans 13 residues. V dropped 6 bases and J dropped 8; count of bases not matched to a gene: 8. CDR3 sequence: CAISYGAGGGYTF. The CDR3 nucleotides are TGTGCCATCAGCTATGGGGCAGGGGGCGGCTACACCTTC.

This sequence joins TRBV4-1 and TRBJ2-7; 9 bases fit TRBD1. CDR1 is MGHRA, CDR2 YSYEKL, per germline. The V segment lost 2 bases and the J segment 6 bases; nucleotides outside the gene matches: 2. The CDR3 has 13 amino acids. CDR3 in amino acids: CASSQPTGGEQYF. The CDR3 nucleotides read TGCGCCAGCAGCCAACCGACAGGGGGCGAGCAGTACTTC.

V usage is TRBV7-9 and J usage is TRBJ1-1; 12 nucleotides align to TRBD1. The germline CDR1 and CDR2 sequences are SEHNR and FQNEAQ (reference sequence). The CDR3 is made up of 15 amino acids. After removal of 1 base from V and 8 bases from J, the junction contained 5 bases not matched to a gene. DNA of the CDR3: TGTGCCAGCAGCTTAGTTCCGGGACAGGGGGCGGAAGCTTTCTTT. This encodes CASSLVPGQGAEAFF.

This chain links TRBV7-2 with TRBJ1-2; TRBD1 is a possible D gene (5 bases). The germline CDR1 and CDR2 sequences are SGHTA and FQGNSA. This CDR3 contains 15 residues. Trimming took off 1 base at V and 7 bases at J, with 16 bases between the two ends. The CDR3 loop reads CASSLDQGLGSGYTF. The CDR3 DNA sequence: TGTGCCAGCAGCTTAGATCAGGGCCTTGGGAGTGGCTACACCTTC.

This clonotype was observed many times. The V and J genes are TRBV7-2 and TRBJ2-3; possibly TRBD1 for D (6 bases). V lost 3 bases and J 1 base, leaving 11 bases between the germline ends. CDR1 is SGHTA, CDR2 FQGNSA, per germline. CDR3 length equals 15 residues. The CDR3 loop is CASSFRQEGTDTQYF. The CDR3 nucleotides read TGTGCCAGCAGCTTCCGACAGGAAGGCACAGATACGCAGTATTTT.

Concerning this clonotype itself: A much larger clone sits a single nucleotide away, making a read error possible. This sequence joins TRBV30 and TRBJ2-7; a weak D match, TRBD1 (5 bases). Germline lookup yields CDR1 GTSNPN and CDR2 SVGIG (reference sequence). The CDR3 contains 16 residues. CDR3 DNA: TGTGCCTGGAGTGTACCGAACGTGGCAGGGTTGCACGAGCGGTACTTC. It yields the protein CAWSVPNVAGLHERYF. Drawing the rest from reference TRBV30 and TRBJ2-7, the complete variable domain is SQTIHQWPATLVQPVGSPLSLECTVEGTSNPNLYWYRQAAGRGLQLLFYSVGIGQISSEVPQNLSASRPQDRQFILSSKKLLLSDSGFYLCAWSVPNVAGLHERYFGPGTRLTVT.

This clonotype was counted at least ten times. CDR3 nucleotides: TGTGCCAGCCAGAGGGGGGTGTTTGCTGGAAACACCATATATTTT. Residues: CASQRGVFAGNTIYF. The rearrangement links TRBV2 to TRBJ1-3; possible D gene TRBD1, 6 bases. Germline lookup yields CDR1 SNHLY and CDR2 FYNNEI. Deletions cut 8 bases from V and 2 bases from J, with 16 bases between. The CDR3 totals 15 residues.

This clonotype was seen ten or more times. CDR3 protein: CASSLFIRGNEQFF. The DNA for the CDR3 is TGTGCCAGCAGTTTATTTATCAGGGGCAATGAGCAGTTCTTC. The V gene is TRBV28, the J gene TRBJ2-1; a possible D gene is TRBD1 (6 bases). V was trimmed by 1 base and J by 6 bases, leaving 10 bases between them. This CDR3 contains 14 residues. The germline V gene has CDR1 MDHEN and CDR2 SYDVKM.

J is TRBJ1-2 and V is TRBV19, with 9 nucleotides matching TRBD1. Trimming cost V 3 bases and J 0 bases; bases outside gene matches: 2. The CDR3 totals 15 residues. In germline, CDR1 is LNHDA, CDR2 SQIVND (reference sequence). The CDR3 reads CASSIGQGTNYGYTF. CDR3 nucleotide sequence: TGTGCCAGTAGTATTGGACAGGGGACTAACTATGGCTACACCTTC.

This clonotype showed up many times. The gene calls are TRBV20-1 and TRBJ2-3; D may be TRBD2 (6 bases). With 7 bases removed from V and 1 base from J, the gap between germline ends came to 12 bases. CDR3 length: 13 amino acids. Germline CDR1 DFQATT, CDR2 SNEGSKA (reference sequence). The CDR3 coding sequence is TGCAGTGTCGGTCCGGGAGGCACAGATACGCAGTATTTT. Encoded protein: CSVGPGGTDTQYF.